This entry lists 14 T cell receptor beta chains sequenced from one sample in a study of beta chain features in type 1 diabetes (dated by TCRdb to the late 2010s). The library was obtained by the immunoSEQ multiplex PCR assay. The High Capacity cDNA Reverse Transcription Kit was used to reverse transcribe all of the isolated RNA, meaning that expressed TCRB transcripts were what got sequenced. Drawn from immuneACCESS, this table holds only the in-frame rearrangements with V and J called that TCRdb kept. Clones are partly lost; checked studies trace under half to an unresolved V gene and leave the rest unexplained. The sample table shows just over 450,000 clones, and about 30% are seen once. The top ten constitute about 0.065% of the sample. What was sequenced was naive CD4+ T cells from blood. What this sample's cell subset or site label stands for: true naive CD4+ T cells. These receptors came from a man aged 18 to 30 in good health.

This clone has a single count. The genes are TRBV5-1 and TRBJ1-5; TRBD1 matches 9 bases. Trimming cost V 7 bases and J 2 bases; bases outside gene matches: 19. The length of the CDR3 is 19 residues. Germline-derived CDR1 and CDR2 are SGHRS and YFSETQ. The chain's CDR3 is CASGSPTGGPLGGNQPQHF. The CDR3 nucleotides are TGCGCCAGCGGCAGTCCGACAGGGGGGCCCTTGGGTGGCAATCAGCCCCAGCATTTT.

This clone was counted only a few times. The V gene is TRBV10-3, the J gene TRBJ2-1; TRBD2 matches 10 bases. Trimming removed 6 bases from V and 5 bases from J; junction bases left unmatched: 4. The germline CDR1 and CDR2 sequences are ENHRY and SYGVKD. This CDR3 comprises 14 residues. The CDR3 sequence is CAISLGTSDNEQFF. CDR3 nucleotide sequence: TGTGCCATCAGCCTCGGGACTAGCGACAATGAGCAGTTCTTC.

This clone was seen a handful of times. The chain links TRBV6-6 to TRBJ2-7, with 9 bases that match TRBD1. Trimming took 6 bases from V and 1 from J; bases not matched to a gene: 4. CDR1 is MNHNY, CDR2 SVGAGI, per germline (reference sequence). The CDR3 is made up of 14 amino acids. CDR3 DNA: TGTGCCAGCAGGCTCGGGACAGGGTCCTACGAGCAGTACTTC. It specifies CASRLGTGSYEQYF.

The chain combines TRBV30 with TRBJ1-3; no firm D call. The CDR3 is 11 residues long. V dropped 3 bases and J dropped 2 bases, with 2 bases sitting between them. Germline CDR1 is GTSNPN and CDR2 is SVGIG (reference sequence). CDR3 loop: CAWRTGNTIYF. The CDR3 nucleotides read TGTGCCTGGAGGACTGGAAACACCATATATTTT.

The chain couples TRBV7-9 to TRBJ1-1, with 7 bases that match TRBD1. This CDR3 has 14 amino acids. Germline-derived CDR1 and CDR2 are SEHNR and FQNEAQ (reference sequence). With 0 bases clipped from V and 4 bases from J, the junction kept 2 bases outside the gene matches. The CDR3 DNA sequence: TGTGCCAGCAGCTTAGCAGGGGGCTTCACTGAAGCTTTCTTT. Protein product: CASSLAGGFTEAFF.

About this clone: The same CDR3 can be traced to other DNA sequences in this sample. J is TRBJ1-1 and V is TRBV30, with 8 nucleotides matching TRBD1. This CDR3 region has 13 residues. CDR1 is GTSNPN and CDR2 is SVGIG in the germline V gene (reference sequence). V was clipped by 2 bases and J by 4 bases; unmatched bases: 3. As DNA, the CDR3 is TGTGCCTGGAGTACCGACAGGGGCACTGAAGCTTTCTTT. Amino acid sequence: CAWSTDRGTEAFF.

This chain joins TRBV30 and TRBJ2-7; TRBD1 might be the D (5 bases). Germline loops: CDR1 GTSNPN, CDR2 SVGIG (reference sequence). V was cut by 2 bases and J by 0 bases, with 8 bases left in between. The CDR3 is 13 amino acids. The CDR3 sequence: CAWSLRDSYEQYF. Here the CDR3 DNA reads TGTGCCTGGAGTCTCAGGGACTCCTACGAGCAGTACTTC.

The gene calls are TRBV9 and TRBJ2-1, with no clear D. The germline V gene encodes CDR1 SGDLS and CDR2 YYNGEE. The V gene lost 1 base and the J gene lost 3 bases, with 5 bases spanning the gap. The CDR3 has 13 residues. Here the CDR3 reads CASSVSGYNEQFF. The CDR3 DNA sequence: TGTGCCAGCAGCGTATCCGGCTACAATGAGCAGTTCTTC.

This clone was detected once. The gene calls are TRBV7-2 and TRBJ2-6, with unresolved D. V was shortened by 7 bases and J by 0 bases, with 16 bases between the two germline ends. The CDR3 has 17 residues. Germline values: CDR1 SGHTA, CDR2 FQGNSA. In DNA form, the CDR3 reads TGTGCCAGCACCTCCCCCAAGAGGACCTCTGGGGCCAACGTCCTGACTTTC. It specifies CASTSPKRTSGANVLTF.

A few counts support this clone. V and J are TRBV25-1 and TRBJ2-1, with 11 bases matching TRBD2. Germline-derived CDR1 and CDR2 are MGHDK and SYGVNS. Trimming cost V 8 bases and J 0 bases; bases outside gene matches: 9. The CDR3 length is 17 residues. CDR3 in DNA: TGTGCCAGCGGGACGACTAGCGGGGTGAGCTCCTACAATGAGCAGTTCTTC. Encoded protein: CASGTTSGVSSYNEQFF. The whole variable domain, remainder taken from reference TRBV25-1 and TRBJ2-1, is EADIYQTPRYLVIGTGKKITLECSQTMGHDKMYWYQQDPGMELHLIHYSYGVNSTEKGDLSSESTVSRIRTEHFPLTLESARPSHTSQYLCASGTTSGVSSYNEQFFGPGTRLTVL.

The genes are TRBV23-1 and TRBJ2-2; D is unresolved. TRBV23-1 is an ORF; its function is uncertain. The CDR3 covers 14 residues. The V and J ends lost 4 bases and 4 bases respectively, with 10 bases between them. The CDR3 coding sequence is TGCGCCAGCAGTCTAAGGGATGGCACCGGGGAGCTGTTTTTT. The encoded protein is CASSLRDGTGELFF.

Points on this clone: Additional DNA sequences in this sample encode the identical CDR3. V and J are TRBV7-2 and TRBJ1-2; D gene ambiguous. V lost 5 bases to trimming and J lost 4 bases, with 8 bases between them. CDR3 size: 12 residues. Germline loops: CDR1 SGHTA, CDR2 FQGNSA. CDR3 nucleotides: TGTGCCAGCAGCCTCGGGGTCTATGGCTACACCTTC. It encodes CASSLGVYGYTF.

In this sample, this clone turned up a few times. V gene TRBV30 combines with J gene TRBJ2-5; D remains unclear. This CDR3 contains 12 residues. Germline V gene lookup returns CDR1 GTSNPN and CDR2 SVGIG (reference sequence). V was pared by 0 bases and J by 3 bases, with 5 bases between. The CDR3 bases are TGTGCCTGGAGTGTACAAGAAGAGACCCAGTACTTC. This sequence encodes CAWSVQEETQYF.

The chain is built from TRBV27 and TRBJ2-1; no reliable D call. Trimming stripped 8 bases from V and 0 bases from J, with 14 bases between. Germline CDR1 and CDR2: MNHEY and SMNVEV (reference sequence). The CDR3 spans 15 residues. CDR3: CASSVERISYNEQFF. The CDR3 nucleotides are TGTGCCAGCTCTGTAGAGCGCATCTCCTACAATGAGCAGTTCTTC.